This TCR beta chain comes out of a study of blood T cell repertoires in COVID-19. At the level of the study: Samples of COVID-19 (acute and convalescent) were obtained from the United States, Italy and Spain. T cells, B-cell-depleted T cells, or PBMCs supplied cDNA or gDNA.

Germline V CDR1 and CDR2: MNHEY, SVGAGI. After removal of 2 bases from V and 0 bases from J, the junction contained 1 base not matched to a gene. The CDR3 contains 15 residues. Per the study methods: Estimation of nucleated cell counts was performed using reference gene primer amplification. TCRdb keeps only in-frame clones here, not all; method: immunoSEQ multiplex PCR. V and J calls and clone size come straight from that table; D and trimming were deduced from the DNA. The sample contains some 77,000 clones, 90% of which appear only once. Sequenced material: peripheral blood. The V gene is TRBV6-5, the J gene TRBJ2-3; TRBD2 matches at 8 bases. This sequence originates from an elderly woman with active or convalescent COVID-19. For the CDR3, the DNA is TGTGCCAGCAGTTACAAGCGGGAGAGCACAGATACGCAGTATTTT. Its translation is CASSYKRESTDTQYF.